The 21 T cell receptor beta chains presented below share a single source sample, sequenced in a study of identical twins. TCRdb reprocessed the 5' RACE reads via MiXCR and lists one record per CDR3 protein. This table holds about 150,000 distinct CDR3 sequences, roughly 3.5% found once. The source material was memory T cells sorted from blood. These receptors came from a man aged 18 to 35 in good health.

This clonotype was detected many times. This rearrangement joins TRBV11-2 to TRBJ1-1; D possibly corresponds to TRBD1 (5 bases). CDR1 and CDR2 from the germline V gene are SGHAT and FQNNGV. The CDR3 loop spans 13 amino acids. V was clipped by 5 bases and J by 4 bases, with 11 bases between them. The chain's CDR3 is CASSTRVGTEAFF. CDR3 coding DNA: TGTGCCAGCAGCACCAGGGTCGGCACTGAAGCTTTCTTT.

This clonotype was counted many times. The chain is built from TRBV29-1 and TRBJ2-7, with D perhaps given as TRBD1 or TRBD2 (5 bases each). Germline CDR1 and CDR2: SQVTM and ANQGSEA. The CDR3 loop spans 13 amino acids. The V end was cut by 7 bases, the J end by 0 bases, with 13 bases between. The CDR3 nucleotides are TGCAGCGCCGGGGACCCCGGCTCCTACGAGCAGTACTTC. Translated, it gives CSAGDPGSYEQYF.

This clonotype showed up many times. J is TRBJ2-1 and V is TRBV18; possible D gene TRBD1, 5 bases. CDR3 length equals 13 residues. In germline, CDR1 is KGHSH, CDR2 LQKENI. Trimming cost V 3 bases and J 6 bases, with 9 bases left between them. The CDR3 nucleotides are TGTGCCAGCTCACCGACAGTATTCAATGAGCAGTTCTTC. This translates into CASSPTVFNEQFF.

This clonotype was detected many times. J is TRBJ2-1 and V is TRBV12-3 or TRBV12-4, with 9 bases aligning to TRBD2. The V and J ends lost 5 bases and 8 bases, in that order; junction bases with no gene match: 10. This CDR3 comprises 15 residues. The CDR3 DNA reads TGTGCCAGCAGTATTACTAGCGGGTCCGCCCATGAGCAGTTCTTC. As protein: CASSITSGSAHEQFF.

The table lists this clonotype with many counts. This rearrangement joins TRBV20-1 to TRBJ2-6; the D is unclear. Germline V CDR1 and CDR2: DFQATT, SNEGSKA (reference sequence). The CDR3 is made up of 14 amino acids. Trimming took 5 bases from V and 2 from J, leaving 10 bases between them. CDR3 nucleotides: TGCAGTGCTGGGGTTCGCGCTGGGGCCAACGTCCTGACTTTC. Translating gives CSAGVRAGANVLTF.

There are a few counts of this clonotype. This chain uses TRBV5-1 with TRBJ2-1; D might be TRBD2 (5 bases). V was trimmed by 3 bases and J by 9 bases, leaving 13 bases between them. This CDR3 is 13 amino acids long. The germline V gene encodes CDR1 SGHRS and CDR2 YFSETQ. The chain's CDR3 is CASSSGGEGEQFF. CDR3 coding DNA: TGCGCCAGCAGCTCCGGAGGTGAGGGTGAGCAGTTCTTC.

The table lists this clonotype with many counts. The gene calls are TRBV7-2 and TRBJ1-4, with 7 bases lining up with TRBD1. The CDR3 sequence is 17 residues long. Germline trimming cut 0 bases from V and 7 bases from J; bases unmatched to any gene: 11. Germline V gives CDR1 SGHTA, CDR2 FQGNSA. The CDR3 DNA sequence: TGTGCCAGCAGCTTAGCACCAAGGGGGCGGTTTGGTGAAAAACTGTTTTTT. Protein sequence: CASSLAPRGRFGEKLFF.

This clonotype turned up a few times. The chain carries TRBV20-1 and TRBJ2-3; 13 positions agree with TRBD2. V trimming: 1 base; J trimming: 4 bases; junction bases outside the gene matches: 2. Germline assignment: CDR1 DFQATT and CDR2 SNEGSKA (reference sequence). This CDR3 has 15 residues. Here the CDR3 DNA reads TGCAGTGCTAGAGGACTAGCGGGAGGTGCAGATACGCAGTATTTT. Translating gives CSARGLAGGADTQYF.

There are many counts of this clonotype. The CDR3 DNA reads as TGTGCCACCGGAGGGACTACGAAAAATGAGCAGTTCTTC. Translation: CATGGTTKNEQFF. The chain joins TRBV28 to TRBJ2-1, with 7 bases matching TRBD2. The CDR3 loop spans 13 amino acids. V dropped 10 bases and J dropped 7; count of bases not matched to a gene: 10. Germline V gene lookup returns CDR1 MDHEN and CDR2 SYDVKM.

This clonotype was counted only a few times. This chain uses TRBV19 with TRBJ2-4; 12 bases match TRBD2. Germline CDR1 LNHDA, CDR2 SQIVND (reference sequence). V lost 2 bases to trimming and J lost 7 bases; unmatched junction nucleotides: 12. The CDR3 spans 18 residues. The CDR3 is CASSISSSGRVGRNIQYF. The DNA for the CDR3 is TGTGCCAGTAGTATATCTTCTAGCGGGAGGGTGGGAAGGAACATTCAGTACTTC.

This clonotype was found a few times. The V call is TRBV14, the J call TRBJ2-1; 7 nucleotides line up with TRBD1. CDR3 size: 13 residues. Germline lookup yields CDR1 SGHDN and CDR2 FVKESK. V shed 3 bases, J shed 9 bases, and the junction held 5 bases outside the gene matches. The CDR3: CASSQRGPAEQFF. As DNA, the CDR3 is TGTGCCAGCAGCCAGAGGGGGCCCGCTGAGCAGTTCTTC.

There are many counts of this clonotype. The chain joins TRBV7-2 to TRBJ2-1, with no clear D. CDR3 size: 14 residues. Germline CDR1 and CDR2: SGHTA and FQGNSA. Trimming left V 5 bases short and J 13 bases short, with 21 bases between. The chain's CDR3 is CASSPDRAQIKQFF. The CDR3 nucleotides are TGTGCCAGCAGCCCCGACCGGGCCCAGATAAAACAGTTCTTC.

Many counts were recorded for this clonotype. This chain links TRBV5-1 with TRBJ2-6; D not resolved. CDR3 length: 14 amino acids. Germline CDR1 reads SGHRS; CDR2 reads YFSETQ. Between the trimmed V and J ends, which lost 0 bases and 3 bases, there was a span of 4 bases. CDR3 sequence (DNA): TGCGCCAGCAGCTTGGGGGTTGGGGCCAACGTCCTGACTTTC. It codes for CASSLGVGANVLTF.

Only a few counts were recorded for this clonotype. The V call is TRBV18, the J call TRBJ2-3; TRBD1 might be the D (5 bases). CDR3 size: 14 residues. Germline lookup yields CDR1 KGHSH and CDR2 LQKENI. The germline V and J ends were trimmed by 3 bases and 3 bases, with 10 bases remaining between them. Here the CDR3 DNA reads TGTGCCAGCTCACCGCAGGGTTTTACAGATACGCAGTATTTT. Protein product: CASSPQGFTDTQYF. Using reference TRBV18 and TRBJ2-3 for the parts outside the CDR3, the full variable domain is NAGVMQNPRHLVRRRGQEARLRCSPMKGHSHVYWYRQLPEEGLKFMVYLQKENIIDESGMPKERFSAEFPKEGPSILRIQQVVRGDSAAYFCASSPQGFTDTQYFGPGTRLTVL.

CDR3 nucleotide sequence: TGTGCCAGCAGCAAAAGGACAGGGAGGTTGAACACTGAAGCTTTCTTT. Amino acid sequence: CASSKRTGRLNTEAFF. V usage is TRBV5-5 and J usage is TRBJ1-1; 8 nucleotides match TRBD1. This CDR3 spans 16 amino acids. Germline CDR1 is SGHKS and CDR2 is YYEKEE (reference sequence). The junction had 8 bases not matched to a gene; V was cut back by 4 bases and J by 0 bases.

The table lists this clonotype with many counts. The V and J genes are TRBV7-2 and TRBJ2-4, with 10 nucleotides matching TRBD2. J gave up 1 base and V 5 bases, and 5 bases lay outside the gene matches. Germline V CDR1 and CDR2: SGHTA, FQGNSA. The CDR3 length is 16 residues. Written as DNA, the CDR3 is TGTGCCAGCAGCCCTGGGACTAGCGCGGCCAAAAACATTCAGTACTTC. Translating it yields CASSPGTSAAKNIQYF. The whole variable domain, remainder taken from reference TRBV7-2 and TRBJ2-4, is GAGVSQSPSNKVTEKGKDVELRCDPISGHTALYWYRQSLGQGLEFLIYFQGNSAPDKSGLPSDRFSAERTGGSVSTLTIQRTQQEDSAVYLCASSPGTSAAKNIQYFGAGTRLSVL.

This clonotype was detected ten times or more. The rearrangement links TRBV5-1 to TRBJ2-3; 13 bases are shared with TRBD2. This CDR3 comprises 16 residues. Trimming cost V 4 bases and J 3 bases; bases outside gene matches: 5. CDR1 and CDR2 from the germline V gene are SGHRS and YFSETQ. The chain's CDR3 is CASSGGTSGNTDTQYF. The CDR3 DNA follows: TGCGCCAGCAGCGGAGGGACTAGCGGGAATACAGATACGCAGTATTTT.

The gene calls are TRBV20-1 and TRBJ2-5, with 16 bases lining up with TRBD2. The CDR3 loop spans 18 amino acids. J was trimmed by 7 bases and V by 3 bases; bases with no gene match: 14. Germline V gene data show CDR1 as DFQATT and CDR2 as SNEGSKA (reference sequence). The CDR3 region has the DNA TGCAGTGCTAGCCGACCCGGGACTAGCGGGAGGGCCACGGTGACCCAGTACTTC. It specifies CSASRPGTSGRATVTQYF.

This clonotype was observed many times. The J gene is TRBJ2-2, the V gene TRBV5-1; D is undetermined. Trimming left V 0 bases short and J 4 bases short, with 7 bases between. The CDR3 is 14 residues long. Germline values: CDR1 SGHRS, CDR2 YFSETQ. The CDR3 region has the DNA TGCGCCAGCAGCTTGGAGGCAGTCACCGGGGAGCTGTTTTTT. Its translation: CASSLEAVTGELFF.

This clonotype was detected only a few times. V is TRBV7-9 and J is TRBJ2-1; TRBD2 is a possible D gene (6 bases). CDR1 and CDR2 (germline): SEHNR, FQNEAQ (reference sequence). V lost 5 bases and J 10 bases, leaving 12 bases between the germline ends. The CDR3 spans 12 residues. CDR3 protein: CASSPGLLEQFF. The DNA of the CDR3 is TGTGCCAGCAGCCCCGGACTACTCGAGCAGTTCTTC.

Ten or more counts support this clonotype. DNA for the CDR3: TGTGCCAGCAGCTATGAATACTTCTACGAGCAGTACTTC. This sequence encodes CASSYEYFYEQYF. The genes are TRBV7-2 and TRBJ2-7, with unresolved D. CDR3 length equals 13 residues. The V gene's germline CDR1 is SGHTA and CDR2 FQGNSA. The V end lost 4 bases, the J end lost 3 bases, and 10 bases lay between the germline ends. Full variable domain (remainder filled in from reference TRBV7-2 and TRBJ2-7): GAGVSQSPSNKVTEKGKDVELRCDPISGHTALYWYRQSLGQGLEFLIYFQGNSAPDKSGLPSDRFSAERTGGSVSTLTIQRTQQEDSAVYLCASSYEYFYEQYFGPGTRLTVT.